These 12 T cell receptor beta chains were sequenced from one sample in a study of shared clonotypes between healthy human individuals. This table comes from immunoSEQ multiplex PCR, and its TCRdb copy is limited to in-frame clones, with some not included. The sample includes a few million clones, approximately 95% of them seen just once. What was sequenced was naive CD4+ T cells from PBMCs. The subset is: CD45RA+ positively selected. Every receptor here comes from a man younger than 30 in good health. Some clones in this sample may be carry-over from other donors' samples.

This clone was found once. The same CDR3 arises from other DNA sequences in this sample as well. The chain carries TRBV5-1 and TRBJ2-3, with D unresolved. Germline CDR1 SGHRS, CDR2 YFSETQ. This CDR3 comprises 14 residues. V was trimmed by 0 bases and J by 1 base, leaving 6 bases between them. In nucleotides, the CDR3 is TGCGCCAGCAGCTTGGGTCGAGGCACAGATACGCAGTATTTT. It translates to CASSLGRGTDTQYF.

The V and J genes are TRBV10-3 and TRBJ1-1; D may be TRBD1 (6 bases). This CDR3 comprises 13 residues. Trimming cost V 3 bases and J 8 bases, with 13 bases left between them. Germline lookup yields CDR1 ENHRY and CDR2 SYGVKD. CDR3: CAISDTGRGEAFF. CDR3 DNA: TGTGCCATCAGTGATACAGGGAGGGGGGAAGCTTTCTTT.

Points on this clone: Other DNA variants within this sample encode the same CDR3. This chain uses TRBV9 with TRBJ2-2; possible D gene TRBD1, 5 bases. The CDR3 has 14 residues. Trimming removed 0 bases from V and 2 bases from J, with 5 bases in between. CDR1 and CDR2 from the germline V gene are SGDLS and YYNGEE. CDR3 sequence: CASSVGTNTGELFF. The CDR3 region has the DNA TGTGCCAGCAGCGTAGGGACAAACACCGGGGAGCTGTTTTTT.

The CDR3 sequence is CASSHADREINQPQHF. In DNA, the CDR3 is TGCGCCAGCAGCCATGCCGACAGGGAAATCAATCAGCCCCAGCATTTT. The rearrangement uses TRBV4-1 and TRBJ1-5, with 7 bases identical to TRBD1. The germline V gene encodes CDR1 MGHRA and CDR2 YSYEKL. This CDR3 has 16 residues. The trim removed 3 bases at V and 3 bases at J, leaving 8 bases unmatched.

This rearrangement joins TRBV7-2 to TRBJ2-1; 10 bases match TRBD2. Per germline, CDR1 SGHTA and CDR2 FQGNSA. This CDR3 spans 13 amino acids. After removal of 5 bases from V and 16 bases from J, the junction contained 11 bases not matched to a gene. The CDR3 loop reads CASSGTWTSGEFF. The CDR3 nucleotides are TGTGCCAGCAGCGGGACGTGGACTAGCGGTGAATTCTTC.

This chain links TRBV28 with TRBJ1-4; D might be TRBD1 (6 bases). This CDR3 has 15 amino acids. The germline V gene encodes CDR1 MDHEN and CDR2 SYDVKM. V lost 2 bases and J 5 bases, leaving 12 bases between the germline ends. The CDR3 sequence is CASSLMARGNEKLFF. CDR3 DNA: TGTGCCAGCAGTTTAATGGCCAGGGGAAATGAAAAACTGTTTTTT.

Concerning this clone: Other DNA sequences of this sample code for an identical CDR3. The V and J genes are TRBV7-9 and TRBJ2-7, with D unclear. The germline gives CDR1 SEHNR, CDR2 FQNEAQ (reference sequence). The CDR3 extends over 11 amino acids. Deletions cut 4 bases from V and 7 bases from J, with 8 bases between. CDR3 amino acids: CASSSAREQYF. The DNA of the CDR3 is TGTGCCAGCAGCTCGGCGAGGGAGCAGTACTTC.

The V gene is TRBV10-1, the J gene TRBJ2-1; 9 bases agree with TRBD2. The CDR3 extends over 16 amino acids. Trimming removed 3 bases from V and 5 bases from J; junction bases left unmatched: 8. The germline CDR1 and CDR2 sequences are WNHNN and SYGVQD (reference sequence). As DNA, the CDR3 is TGCGCCAGCAGTGAATCAGGACTAGCGCCTAACAATGAGCAGTTCTTC. It specifies CASSESGLAPNNEQFF.

A single count supports this clone. This chain uses TRBV18 with TRBJ1-2; a weak D match, TRBD1 (5 bases). There are 13 residues in the CDR3. Deletions cut 3 bases from V and 6 bases from J, with 11 bases between. The V gene's germline CDR1 is KGHSH and CDR2 LQKENI. The CDR3 region is CASSPLEGDGYTF. The CDR3 region has the DNA TGTGCCAGCTCACCCTTAGAAGGGGATGGCTACACCTTC.

The gene calls are TRBV5-4 and TRBJ1-1; weak D call: TRBD1 (5 bases). Germline CDR1 SGHNT, CDR2 YYREEE (reference sequence). The CDR3 has 15 residues. With 4 bases removed from V and 4 bases from J, the gap between germline ends came to 17 bases. The CDR3 loop reads CASSPGGGRATEAFF. Here the CDR3 DNA reads TGTGCCAGCAGCCCCGGCGGGGGGAGGGCCACTGAAGCTTTCTTT.

This chain connects TRBV7-2 to TRBJ2-5, with D tentatively TRBD1 (7 bases). V was cut by 5 bases and J by 5 bases, with 15 bases left in between. Germline V gene data show CDR1 as SGHTA and CDR2 as FQGNSA. There are 14 residues in the CDR3. The CDR3 sequence: CASSTHRGGETQYF. The CDR3, as DNA: TGTGCCAGCAGCACCCACAGGGGAGGCGAGACCCAGTACTTC.

The chain joins TRBV30 to TRBJ2-1, with D possibly TRBD2 on 5 matching bases. In germline, CDR1 is GTSNPN, CDR2 SVGIG (reference sequence). This CDR3 has 11 amino acids. The germline V and J ends were trimmed by 2 bases and 10 bases, with 9 bases remaining between them. The CDR3: CAWSFLAEQFF. For the CDR3, the DNA is TGTGCCTGGAGTTTTTTAGCGGAGCAGTTCTTC.